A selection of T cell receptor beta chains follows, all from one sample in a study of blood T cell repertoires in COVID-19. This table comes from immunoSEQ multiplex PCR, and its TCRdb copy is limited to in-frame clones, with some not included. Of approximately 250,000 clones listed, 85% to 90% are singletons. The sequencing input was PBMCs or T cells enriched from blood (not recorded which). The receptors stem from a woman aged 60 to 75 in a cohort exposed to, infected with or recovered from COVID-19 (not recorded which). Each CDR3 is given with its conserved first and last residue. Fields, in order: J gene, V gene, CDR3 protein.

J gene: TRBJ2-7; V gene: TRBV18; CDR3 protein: CASSPGLGLTYEQYF
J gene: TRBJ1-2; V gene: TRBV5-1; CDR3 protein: CASSLGYEGYTF
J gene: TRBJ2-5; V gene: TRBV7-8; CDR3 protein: CASSLGARGIQTQYF
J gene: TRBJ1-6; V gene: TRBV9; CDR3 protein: CASSPTGNSNSPLHF
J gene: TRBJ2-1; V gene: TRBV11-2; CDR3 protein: CASSFSGSMGNEQFF
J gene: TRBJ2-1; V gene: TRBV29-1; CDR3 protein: CSVEVGRTFYNEQFF
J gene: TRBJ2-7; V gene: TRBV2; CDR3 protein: CASGGTGREQYF
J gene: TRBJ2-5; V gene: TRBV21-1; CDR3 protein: CASSKVPTSVETQYF
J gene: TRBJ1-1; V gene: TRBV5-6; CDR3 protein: CASSLNRGLTEAFF
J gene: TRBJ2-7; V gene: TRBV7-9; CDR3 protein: CASSLAGGREQYF